This TCR beta chain was profiled in a study of blood T cell repertoires in COVID-19. The V and J ends lost 3 bases and 4 bases, in that order; junction bases with no gene match: 6. CDR1 and CDR2 from the germline V gene are DFQATT and SNEGSKA (reference sequence). The CDR3 is made up of 15 amino acids. The protocol was immunoSEQ multiplex PCR, while the TCRdb copy is restricted to in-frame clones and leaves out a portion. The sample lists more than 200,000 clones; 79% were seen once. Material: peripheral blood. The sequence was collected from a woman aged 40 to 49 with active or convalescent COVID-19. V gene TRBV20-1 combines with J gene TRBJ2-1; 10 bases are a match to TRBD2. Here the CDR3 DNA reads TGCAGTGCTAGTGGTCTAGCGGGAGTTTACAATGAGCAGTTCTTC. It encodes CSASGLAGVYNEQFF.